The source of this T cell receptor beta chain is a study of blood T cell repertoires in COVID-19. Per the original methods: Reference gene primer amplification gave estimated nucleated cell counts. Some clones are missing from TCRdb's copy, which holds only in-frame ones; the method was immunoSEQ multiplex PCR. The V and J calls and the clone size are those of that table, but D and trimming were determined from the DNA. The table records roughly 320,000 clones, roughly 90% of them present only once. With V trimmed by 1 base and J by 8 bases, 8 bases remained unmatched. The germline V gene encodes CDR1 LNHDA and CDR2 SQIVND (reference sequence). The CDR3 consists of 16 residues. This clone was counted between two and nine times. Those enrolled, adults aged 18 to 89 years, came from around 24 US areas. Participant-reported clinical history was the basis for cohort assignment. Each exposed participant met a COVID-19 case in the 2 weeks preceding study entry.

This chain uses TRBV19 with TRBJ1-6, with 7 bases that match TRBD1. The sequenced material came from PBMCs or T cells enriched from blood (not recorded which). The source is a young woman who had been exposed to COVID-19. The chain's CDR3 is CASSIGGRGIHSPLHF. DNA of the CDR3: TGTGCCAGTAGTATAGGTGGCAGGGGGATCCATTCACCCCTCCACTTT.